The 20 T cell receptor beta chains presented below share a single source sample, sequenced in a study of T cells in Graves' hyperthyroidism and ophthalmopathy. Regions amplified from RNA transcripts were the TCR beta CDR3 regions. A set of HTBI primers served as the primers for a first-round RT-PCR of the TCR CDR3. TCRdb redid the calling of the multiplex PCR reads with MiXCR, one entry per CDR3 protein. Of 300,000 to 350,000 distinct CDR3 sequences in the sample, 11% to 15% were seen once. Sequenced sample: blood. These receptors were obtained from a woman aged 25 to 39 with Graves' hyperthyroidism.

The table lists this clonotype with many counts. The chain carries TRBV6-2 or TRBV6-3 and TRBJ2-7, with D perhaps matching TRBD1 or TRBD2 (6 bases each). The germline V gene has CDR1 MNHEY and CDR2 SVGEGT. Trimming removed 6 bases at V and 2 bases at J, with 14 bases between. This CDR3 spans 14 amino acids. The CDR3: CASRGGGFPYEQYF. The CDR3 region has the DNA TGTGCCAGCAGAGGGGGAGGCTTTCCCTACGAGCAGTACTTC.

This clonotype was detected many times. The genes are TRBV30 and TRBJ2-3; TRBD1 is a possible D gene (5 bases). There are 14 residues in the CDR3. Germline V lookup: CDR1 GTSNPN, CDR2 SVGIG (reference sequence). Trimming left V 3 bases short and J 5 bases short, with 15 bases between. The CDR3 DNA follows: TGTGCCTGGAGCGGACCCAGGGAAGTAGATACGCAGTATTTT. Amino acid sequence: CAWSGPREVDTQYF.

This clonotype was seen ten or more times. The chain employs TRBV12-3 or TRBV12-4 and TRBJ1-2; 11 bases match TRBD1. This CDR3 region has 12 residues. With 4 bases clipped from V and 12 bases from J, the junction kept 4 bases outside the gene matches. CDR3 nucleotides: TGTGCCAGCAGTTCCGGGACAGGGGGGGACACCTTC. This sequence encodes CASSSGTGGDTF.

The rearrangement joins TRBV3-1 to TRBJ2-7, with 7 nucleotides matching TRBD2. V gave up 5 bases and J gave up 0 bases; unmatched junction bases: 13. The germline V gene has CDR1 LGHDT and CDR2 YNNKEL (reference sequence). This CDR3 is 17 amino acids long. DNA for the CDR3: TGTGCCAGCAGCTACTCTAGCGGACGAGGTTTCTCCTACGAGCAGTACTTC. It encodes CASSYSSGRGFSYEQYF.

This clonotype was observed many times. The CDR3 is CASRTDRQGSGRTGELFF. In DNA, the CDR3 is TGTGCCAGCAGAACGGATAGACAGGGTTCGGGTAGGACCGGGGAGCTGTTTTTT. The V call is TRBV6-2 or TRBV6-3, the J call TRBJ2-2; 7 bases align to TRBD1. J was trimmed by 5 bases and V by 6 bases; bases with no gene match: 18. Germline CDR1 reads MNHEY; CDR2 reads SVGEGT. The CDR3 is made up of 18 amino acids.

The chain uses TRBV24-1 and TRBJ2-5; 7 bases agree with TRBD2. CDR3 length: 15 residues. V lost 9 bases, J lost 0 bases, and 9 bases stayed unmatched. Germline CDR1 reads KGHDR; CDR2 reads SFDVKD. Written as DNA, the CDR3 is TGTGCCACCTCAACTTCGCGGGAGTACCAAGAGACCCAGTACTTC. The encoded protein is CATSTSREYQETQYF.

The rearrangement uses TRBV20-1 and TRBJ2-4; 11 bases align to TRBD1. Losses at the gene ends were 6 bases for V and 0 bases for J; bases not matched to a gene: 4. Germline loops: CDR1 DFQATT, CDR2 SNEGSKA (reference sequence). The CDR3 totals 15 residues. The CDR3 region is CSAGQGAIAKNIQYF. Written as DNA, the CDR3 is TGCAGTGCAGGACAGGGGGCAATAGCCAAAAACATTCAGTACTTC.

This clonotype was seen a handful of times. CDR3 coding DNA: TGTGCCACTGGGGCTGGGGCCAACGTCCTGACTTTC. Protein sequence: CATGAGANVLTF. V usage is TRBV6-1 and J usage is TRBJ2-6; no clear D. The ends were cut back, 10 bases at V and 2 bases at J, with 6 bases in the middle. CDR1 is MNHNS and CDR2 is SASEGT in the germline V gene. This CDR3 region has 12 residues.

This clonotype was observed a handful of times. The genes are TRBV7-8 and TRBJ1-5, with TRBD1 as a possible D gene (6 bases). V was trimmed by 3 bases and J by 6 bases, leaving 18 bases between them. The CDR3 contains 16 residues. In germline, CDR1 is SGHVS, CDR2 FQNEAQ. The CDR3 DNA follows: TGTGCCAGCAGCTTGCAATTGGACAGCACGGGTCAGCCCCAGCATTTT. Amino acid sequence: CASSLQLDSTGQPQHF.

This clonotype was detected many times. CDR3 nucleotides: TGTGCCAGCCAGTTTATATCTCAGATAAACACTGAAGCTTTCTTT. It yields the protein CASQFISQINTEAFF. The rearrangement links TRBV27 to TRBJ1-1; D unresolved. V gave up 8 bases and J gave up 2 bases, with 18 bases separating them. Germline V CDR1 and CDR2: MNHEY, SMNVEV (reference sequence). The CDR3 is made up of 15 amino acids.

This clonotype was seen many times. The chain links TRBV5-1 to TRBJ2-3, with a possible D match to TRBD2 (5 bases). The V gene's germline CDR1 is SGHRS and CDR2 YFSETQ. The length of the CDR3 is 16 residues. The V and J ends lost 0 bases and 3 bases respectively, with 14 bases between them. CDR3 DNA sequence: TGCGCCAGCAGCTTGGCCTCACGCCCGGGAACAGATACGCAGTATTTT. It encodes CASSLASRPGTDTQYF.

This clonotype was seen more than once but under ten times. The chain carries TRBV6-5 and TRBJ1-5, with TRBD1 as a possible D gene (5 bases). This CDR3 has 13 amino acids. Per the germline V gene, CDR1 is MNHEY and CDR2 is SVGAGI. The V gene lost 2 bases and the J gene lost 6 bases, with 8 bases spanning the gap. The CDR3 DNA follows: TGTGCCAGCAGTTACGACAGAACTCAGCCCCAGCATTTT. Residues: CASSYDRTQPQHF.

This clonotype was seen at least ten times. This chain links TRBV20-1 with TRBJ2-7, with 7 bases that match TRBD1. The CDR3 spans 10 residues. Germline CDR1 is DFQATT and CDR2 is SNEGSKA (reference sequence). The CDR3 is CTPTGNEQYF. In DNA form, the CDR3 reads TGCACACCGACAGGGAACGAGCAGTACTTC.

The table lists this clonotype with many counts. The chain recombines TRBV29-1 with TRBJ1-1; D unresolved. From germline, CDR1 is SQVTM and CDR2 ANQGSEA. The CDR3 length is 15 residues. The germline V and J ends were trimmed by 3 bases and 4 bases, with 18 bases remaining between them. Here the CDR3 reads CSVDVSRTLGTEAFF. CDR3 bases: TGCAGCGTTGACGTCAGCCGAACCTTGGGCACTGAAGCTTTCTTT.

This chain joins TRBV6-2 or TRBV6-3 and TRBJ2-3; 7 bases fit TRBD1. The CDR3 is 15 amino acids. V lost 6 bases, J lost 2 bases, and 8 bases stayed unmatched. The V gene's germline CDR1 is MNHEY and CDR2 SVGEGT. As DNA, the CDR3 is TGTGCCAGCAGGGACAGGCCAGTTAACACAGATACGCAGTATTTT. Protein sequence: CASRDRPVNTDTQYF.

The chain recombines TRBV5-1 with TRBJ2-4; 13 positions agree with TRBD2. Germline assignment: CDR1 SGHRS and CDR2 YFSETQ. J gave up 6 bases and V 3 bases, and 9 bases lay outside the gene matches. The CDR3 contains 17 residues. The CDR3 nucleotides are TGCGCCAGCAGCTCCGGAACTAGCGGGAGGGCCTTAAACATTCAGTACTTC. Amino acid sequence: CASSSGTSGRALNIQYF.

Details on this clonotype: The junction shows a germline mismatch at one end, possibly a read error. The CDR3 DNA is TGCAGCACCCGAGACACAGATACGCGGTATTTT. Translation: CSTRDTDTRYF. The gene calls are TRBV29-1 and TRBJ2-3; no firm D call. The CDR3 covers 11 residues. Germline V CDR1 and CDR2: SQVTM, ANQGSEA.

This clonotype was found many times. The chain uses TRBV6-1 and TRBJ2-1; 13 bases fit TRBD2. With V trimmed by 6 bases and J by 9 bases, 8 bases remained unmatched. CDR3 length: 15 residues. Germline V CDR1 and CDR2: MNHNS, SASEGT. The CDR3 DNA sequence: TGTGCCAGCAGCGACCGGACTAGCGGGAGAGTTGAGCAGTTCTTC. Encoded protein: CASSDRTSGRVEQFF.

This clonotype was observed many times. The chain couples TRBV7-9 to TRBJ1-4; a possible D gene is TRBD1 (5 bases). The germline V gene encodes CDR1 SEHNR and CDR2 FQNEAQ (reference sequence). V lost 4 bases, J lost 8 bases, and 17 bases lay in between. The CDR3 runs to 15 residues. CDR3 DNA: TGTGCCAGCAGCTCCGGGTTGAGGGGACGGGAAAAACTGTTTTTT. Its translation is CASSSGLRGREKLFF.

This clonotype occurred many times. The chain employs TRBV14 and TRBJ1-6; D not resolved. Trimming removed 1 base at V and 9 bases at J, with 13 bases between. The germline V gene encodes CDR1 SGHDN and CDR2 FVKESK. The CDR3 totals 15 residues. CDR3 DNA sequence: TGTGCCAGCAGCCAAGCCCAAGGGAACGCTTCACCCCTCCACTTT. This translates into CASSQAQGNASPLHF.